These 14 T cell receptor beta chains originate from one sample sequenced in a study of shared clonotypes between healthy human individuals. Sequencing was performed with immunoSEQ multiplex PCR; in TCRdb, only in-frame clones are kept and a portion is missing. The sample shows around 2.5 million clones, over 85% of them seen only once. Sequenced material: naive CD4+ T cells from PBMCs. Subset noted: CD45RA+ positively selected. The receptors were gathered from a young man in good health. Some clones in this sample may be carry-over from other donors' samples.

As DNA, the CDR3 is TGTGCCAGCAGCTCTGGACTAGCATGGGATACGCAGTATTTT. It encodes CASSSGLAWDTQYF. V usage is TRBV7-3 and J usage is TRBJ2-3; 8 nucleotides line up with TRBD2. V shed 4 bases, J shed 6 bases, and the junction held 6 bases outside the gene matches. The CDR3 length is 14 residues. CDR1 SGHTA and CDR2 FQGTGA come from the germline V gene.

The chain has TRBV5-8 and TRBJ1-5, with D possibly matching TRBD1 (6 bases). Germline lookup yields CDR1 SGHTS and CDR2 YDEGEE. Between the trimmed V and J ends, which lost 1 base and 0 bases, there was a span of 14 bases. The CDR3 spans 17 residues. CDR3 protein: CASSLFPWTDSNQPQHF. The DNA of the CDR3 is TGTGCCAGCAGCTTGTTCCCCTGGACAGATAGCAATCAGCCCCAGCATTTT.

The rearrangement links TRBV21-1 to TRBJ2-3; TRBD2, the table's D call, was not compared with the DNA. TRBV21-1 is flagged as a pseudogene. CDR3 length: 16 residues. As DNA, the CDR3 is TGTGCCAGCAGCAAAGGGAATAGCGGGAGGGGAGATACGCAGTATTTT. This encodes CASSKGNSGRGDTQYF.

This rearrangement joins TRBV5-1 to TRBJ1-2; D might be TRBD1 (6 bases). Germline loops: CDR1 SGHRS, CDR2 YFSETQ. Trimming removed 4 bases at V and 0 bases at J, with 10 bases between. This CDR3 is 14 amino acids long. The CDR3 spells CASSDRTANYGYTF. The CDR3 coding sequence is TGCGCCAGCAGCGACCGGACAGCTAACTATGGCTACACCTTC.

This clone was detected a few times. This chain connects TRBV29-1 to TRBJ1-1; possible D gene TRBD1, 5 bases. V was shortened by 7 bases and J by 5 bases, with 11 bases between the two germline ends. The CDR3 is 11 residues long. Germline CDR1 SQVTM, CDR2 ANQGSEA. CDR3 DNA: TGCAGCGCAGAACGGGGGACTGAAGCTTTCTTT. Protein product: CSAERGTEAFF.

DNA of the CDR3: TGTGCCAGTAGTATAGTACCAAGCGGGAGGGTTGCAGATACGCAGTATTTT. Its protein product is CASSIVPSGRVADTQYF. The rearrangement links TRBV19 to TRBJ2-3, with TRBD2 identical over 10 bases. Trimming took 1 base from V and 4 from J; bases not matched to a gene: 8. The V gene's germline CDR1 is LNHDA and CDR2 SQIVND (reference sequence). The CDR3 is 17 residues long.

V and J are TRBV19 and TRBJ2-2; 8 bases agree with TRBD1. J lost 4 bases, V lost 6 bases, and 4 bases had no gene match. In germline, CDR1 is LNHDA, CDR2 SQIVND (reference sequence). The CDR3 covers 14 residues. CDR3: CASSQGAGTGELFF. The CDR3 region has the DNA TGTGCCAGTAGCCAGGGGGCAGGCACCGGGGAGCTGTTTTTT.

The genes are TRBV4-3 and TRBJ2-3, with TRBD2 matching 9 bases. The CDR3 totals 18 residues. The germline CDR1 and CDR2 sequences are LGHNA and YSLEER. The V gene end was trimmed by 0 bases and the J gene end by 5 bases; junction bases not matched to a gene: 12. The CDR3 here is CASSQESSGRGLGDTQYF. For the CDR3, the DNA is TGCGCCAGCAGCCAAGAAAGTAGCGGGAGAGGGCTGGGAGATACGCAGTATTTT.

V gene TRBV28 combines with J gene TRBJ2-7; no definite D call. V lost 5 bases and J 9 bases, leaving 20 bases between the germline ends. The CDR3 is 14 residues long. Germline V gene sequence: CDR1 MDHEN, CDR2 SYDVKM. CDR3 DNA sequence: TGTGCCAGCAGTGAAACAGTCCTCGCGGACCGGCAGTACTTC. This gives the protein CASSETVLADRQYF.

The V call is TRBV27, the J call TRBJ2-1, with 8 nucleotides matching TRBD2. Germline CDR1 MNHEY, CDR2 SMNVEV (reference sequence). The CDR3 length is 18 residues. The trim removed 2 bases at V and 0 bases at J, leaving 9 bases unmatched. The CDR3 coding sequence is TGTGCCAGCAGTTTACTTGGCGGGGGGACCAGCTCCTACAATGAGCAGTTCTTC. It yields the protein CASSLLGGGTSSYNEQFF.

The CDR3 protein is CASSAGRSYGYTF. CDR3 DNA: TGTGCCAGCAGTGCGGGCAGGAGCTATGGCTACACCTTC. The rearrangement links TRBV6-4 to TRBJ1-2; D remains ambiguous. This CDR3 is 13 amino acids long. Looked up from germline, CDR1 is MRHNA and CDR2 is SNTAGT. V lost 4 bases to trimming and J lost 4 bases, with 10 bases between them.

The genes are TRBV10-3 and TRBJ2-5; D perhaps matches TRBD2 (6 bases). The germline gives CDR1 ENHRY, CDR2 SYGVKD. This CDR3 spans 14 amino acids. Trimming stripped 3 bases from V and 4 bases from J, with 12 bases between. CDR3 coding DNA: TGTGCCATCAGTGATAGCGGAGGAGTAGAGACCCAGTACTTC. Translation gives CAISDSGGVETQYF.

On this clone itself: An end of the junction does not agree with germline; a read error may underlie this. V usage is TRBV30 and J usage is TRBJ2-2; possibly TRBD1 for D (8 bases). This CDR3 is 14 amino acids long. CDR1 is GTSNPN and CDR2 is SVGIG in the germline V gene (reference sequence). The CDR3 DNA is TGTGCCTGGAGTCACGGACAGGGATCGGGGGGGCTGTTTTTT. Its translation is CAWSHGQGSGGLFF.

The chain employs TRBV6-5 and TRBJ2-7; TRBD1 is a possible D gene (6 bases). Germline V gene sequence: CDR1 MNHEY, CDR2 SVGAGI. V was trimmed by 0 bases and J by 0 bases, leaving 9 bases between them. This CDR3 region has 15 residues. For the CDR3, the DNA is TGTGCCAGCAGTTACTCGTGGGACACCTCCTACGAGCAGTACTTC. Translated: CASSYSWDTSYEQYF.